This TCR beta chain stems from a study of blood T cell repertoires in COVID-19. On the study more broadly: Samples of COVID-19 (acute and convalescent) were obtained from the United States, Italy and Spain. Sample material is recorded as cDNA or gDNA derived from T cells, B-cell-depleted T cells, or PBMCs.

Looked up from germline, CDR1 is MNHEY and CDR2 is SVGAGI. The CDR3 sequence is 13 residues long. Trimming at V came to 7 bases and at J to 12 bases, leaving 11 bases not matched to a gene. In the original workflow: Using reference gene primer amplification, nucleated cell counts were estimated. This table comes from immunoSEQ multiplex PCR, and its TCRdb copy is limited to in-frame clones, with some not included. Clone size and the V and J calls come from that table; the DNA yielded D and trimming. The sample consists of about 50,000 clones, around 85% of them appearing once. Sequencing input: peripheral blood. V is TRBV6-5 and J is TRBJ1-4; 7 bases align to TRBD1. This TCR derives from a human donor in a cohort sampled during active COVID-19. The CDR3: CASNQKGGQELFF. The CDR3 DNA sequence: TGTGCCAGCAACCAGAAGGGAGGACAGGAACTGTTTTTT.